Shown below are 9 T cell receptor beta chains from a single sample sequenced in a study of T cell responses to AZD1222 COVID-19 vaccine. Profiled with immunoSEQ multiplex PCR; TCRdb holds only in-frame clones, not every one. Among about 100,000 clones listed, 70% to 90% were seen once. The starting material was peripheral blood, obtained on day 0 of AZD1222 vaccination. The receptor source for this set is an adult in good health.

The chain joins TRBV19 to TRBJ2-3; D gene unclear. Germline V CDR1 and CDR2: LNHDA, SQIVND (reference sequence). V dropped 3 bases and J dropped 3 bases, with 13 bases sitting between them. The CDR3 consists of 15 residues. The CDR3 loop is CASSIGVQRTDTQYF. CDR3 sequence (DNA): TGTGCCAGTAGTATTGGCGTACAGCGAACAGATACGCAGTATTTT.

The gene calls are TRBV3-1 (or the pseudogene TRBV3-2) and TRBJ1-2; D remains unclear. Deletions cut 6 bases from V and 2 bases from J, with 13 bases between. Germline V gene sequence: CDR1 LGHDT, CDR2 YNNKEL (reference sequence). The CDR3 spans 14 residues. CDR3 DNA: TGTGCCAGCAGTCCACCGGCGCGGAACTATGGCTACACCTTC. This gives the protein CASSPPARNYGYTF.

The gene calls are TRBV5-1 and TRBJ1-1, with TRBD1 identical over 8 bases. The CDR3 consists of 15 residues. V lost 4 bases and J lost 5; bases outside the gene matches: 10. Looked up from germline, CDR1 is SGHRS and CDR2 is YFSETQ. CDR3 region: CASSPGGQVGTEAFF. DNA for the CDR3: TGCGCCAGCAGCCCGGGGGGACAGGTCGGAACTGAAGCTTTCTTT.

This sequence joins TRBV5-1 and TRBJ2-7; 11 bases are shared with TRBD2. The CDR3 sequence is 16 residues long. The ends lost 0 bases at V and 2 bases at J; junction bases unmatched: 4. The V gene's germline CDR1 is SGHRS and CDR2 YFSETQ. The CDR3 loop is CASSLALTSGTYEQYF. The CDR3 nucleotides are TGCGCCAGCAGCTTGGCCTTGACTAGCGGGACCTACGAGCAGTACTTC. The full variable domain, its missing parts supplied by reference TRBV5-1 and TRBJ2-7, is KAGVTQTPRYLIKTRGQQVTLSCSPISGHRSVSWYQQTPGQGLQFLFEYFSETQRNKGNFPGRFSGRQFSNSRSEMNVSTLELGDSALYLCASSLALTSGTYEQYFGPGTRLTVT.

The chain has TRBV6-2 or TRBV6-3 and TRBJ1-5; D not resolved. The V gene lost 2 bases and the J gene lost 3 bases, with 8 bases spanning the gap. The CDR3 is 14 residues long. Germline V lookup: CDR1 MNHEY, CDR2 SVGEGT. The chain's CDR3 is CASSYGGFNQPQHF. CDR3 DNA: TGTGCCAGCAGTTACGGCGGGTTCAATCAGCCCCAGCATTTT.

This clone was recorded a few times. The genes are TRBV29-1 and TRBJ1-1; D may be TRBD1 (5 bases). The germline V gene encodes CDR1 SQVTM and CDR2 ANQGSEA. Trimming removed 1 base at V and 11 bases at J, with 14 bases between. The CDR3 spans 12 residues. The DNA of the CDR3 is TGCAGCGTTGAAGGGGGGACCGGGAAGGCTTTCTTT. It is translated as CSVEGGTGKAFF. The full variable domain, completed using reference TRBV29-1 and TRBJ1-1, is SAVISQKPSRDICQRGTSLTIQCQVDSQVTMMFWYRQQPGQSLTLIATANQGSEATYESGFVIDKFPISRPNLTFSTLTVSNMSPEDSSIYLCSVEGGTGKAFFGQGTRLTVV.

The sample holds one count of this clone. This chain uses TRBV11-2 with TRBJ1-3; 7 nucleotides agree with TRBD1. From germline, CDR1 is SGHAT and CDR2 FQNNGV. This CDR3 is 17 amino acids long. With 5 bases clipped from V and 4 bases from J, the junction kept 14 bases outside the gene matches. The CDR3, as DNA: TGTGCCAGCAGCCGACGGTCCGGGACAGCCCCAGGAAACACCATATATTTT. This gives the protein CASSRRSGTAPGNTIYF.

The J gene is TRBJ2-7, the V gene TRBV6-6; tentative D call: TRBD2 (5 bases). The CDR3 extends over 14 amino acids. Germline assignment: CDR1 MNHNY and CDR2 SVGAGI (reference sequence). With 0 bases removed from V and 6 bases from J, the gap between germline ends came to 12 bases. CDR3 loop: CASSYSPGIGEQYF. CDR3 DNA: TGTGCCAGCAGTTACTCGCCGGGGATAGGCGAGCAGTACTTC.

This clone came up once. The chain is built from TRBV4-1 and TRBJ1-6; 8 nucleotides match TRBD1. J gave up 10 bases and V 3 bases, and 14 bases lay outside the gene matches. There are 17 residues in the CDR3. Germline assignment: CDR1 MGHRA and CDR2 YSYEKL. CDR3 bases: TGCGCCAGCAGCCAGGAGACGTCCGGGACAGGTCGCTCACCCCTCCACTTT. As protein: CASSQETSGTGRSPLHF.